This TCR beta chain emerged from a study of CD8+ T cells in alopecia areata. Study-wide points: In scalp, tofacitinib significantly decreased clonality and expanded CD8+ clones among the top 100. During tofacitinib treatment, many expanded lesional clones remained in scalp and blood.

Sequencing relied on a cDNA template that was reverse transcribed from extracted RNA. Using immunoSEQ multiplex PCR, the repertoire was profiled, and TCRdb retains in-frame clones only, with some absent. The sample has approximately 120,000 clones; roughly 57% are singletons. Regarding treatment: oral pan-JAK inhibitor, 5-10 mg twice daily. Punch biopsies of lesional scalp, plus peripheral blood, were taken from alopecia areata patients. The germline V gene has CDR1 SGHTA and CDR2 FQGNSA. With 1 base removed from V and 0 bases from J, the gap between germline ends came to 10 bases. This CDR3 comprises 16 residues. A note on this clone: Its antigen is unknown.

This TCR derives from a human donor with alopecia areata. This chain links TRBV7-2 with TRBJ1-3, with D possibly matching TRBD1 (5 bases). Sample: CD4+ T cells sorted from blood, taken at week 4, from a patient treated with tofacitinib. The CDR3 nucleotides are TGTGCCAGCAGCTTAGGACAGCGGGACTCTGGAAACACCATATATTTT. This codes for CASSLGQRDSGNTIYF.